This T cell receptor beta chain stems from a study of blood T cell repertoires in COVID-19. The CDR3 spans 10 residues. CDR1 is DFQATT, CDR2 SNEGSKA, per germline (reference sequence). V was cut by 5 bases and J by 8 bases, with 9 bases left in between. Profiled with immunoSEQ multiplex PCR; TCRdb holds only in-frame clones, not every one. The table has some 330,000 clones, about 90% seen once. This clone showed up just once. This clonotype originated in a man aged 25-45 years who had recovered from COVID-19. The sample comprised PBMCs or T cells enriched from blood (not recorded which). The rearrangement joins TRBV20-1 to TRBJ1-2, with a tentative D call TRBD1 (6 bases). CDR3 in amino acids: CSAYRVGYTF. The CDR3, as DNA: TGCAGTGCTTACAGGGTCGGCTACACCTTC.